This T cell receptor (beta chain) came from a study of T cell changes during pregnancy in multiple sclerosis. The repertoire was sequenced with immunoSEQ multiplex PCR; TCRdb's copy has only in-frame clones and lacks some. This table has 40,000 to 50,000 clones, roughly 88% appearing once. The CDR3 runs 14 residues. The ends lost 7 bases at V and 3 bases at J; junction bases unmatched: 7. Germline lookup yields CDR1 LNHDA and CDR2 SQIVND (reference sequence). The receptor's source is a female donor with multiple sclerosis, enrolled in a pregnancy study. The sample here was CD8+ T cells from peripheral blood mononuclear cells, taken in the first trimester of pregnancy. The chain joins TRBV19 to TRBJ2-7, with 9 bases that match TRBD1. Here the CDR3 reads CASTPGTGIYEQYF. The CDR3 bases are TGTGCCAGTACCCCCGGGACAGGGATCTACGAGCAGTACTTC.